These 3 T cell receptor beta chains were all obtained from the same sample, sequenced in a study of T cells in tuberculosis. Sequenced by immunoSEQ multiplex PCR; TCRdb stores in-frame clones only, minus some. This table has more than 20,000 clones, around 85% appearing once. Regarding time point: new active TB diagnosis, blood taken before or within 7 days of starting treatment. The specimen comprised PBMCs, sampled at tuberculosis diagnosis. These receptors all come from an adult with tuberculosis.

Sample share makes this clone large. The genes are TRBV5-4 and TRBJ1-3, with 7 bases identical to TRBD1. The CDR3 spans 13 residues. Germline lookup yields CDR1 SGHNT and CDR2 YYREEE (reference sequence). J was trimmed by 4 bases and V by 5 bases; bases with no gene match: 3. CDR3 in DNA: TGTGCCAGCAGGGAGACAGGGGGAAACACCATATATTTT. It yields the protein CASRETGGNTIYF.

The rearrangement links TRBV28 to TRBJ2-7; 13 bases fit TRBD2. The CDR3 covers 19 residues. Germline V gives CDR1 MDHEN, CDR2 SYDVKM. V was clipped by 7 bases and J by 0 bases; unmatched bases: 15. This CDR3 is CASTLTGTSGAGRSYEQYF. The CDR3 DNA follows: TGTGCCAGCACTCTCACCGGGACTAGCGGGGCCGGGCGCTCCTACGAGCAGTACTTC.

This clone has a single count. The chain joins TRBV19 to TRBJ1-1; TRBD1 might be the D (5 bases). CDR3 length: 15 residues. Germline-derived CDR1 and CDR2 are LNHDA and SQIVND (reference sequence). Deletions cut 1 base from V and 1 base from J, with 10 bases between. DNA of the CDR3: TGTGCCAGTAGTATAGTTCTCGGACAGAACACTGAAGCTTTCTTT. Translating it yields CASSIVLGQNTEAFF.